The 19 T cell receptor beta chains below all came from one sample that was sequenced in a study of cytomegalovirus exposure and HLA in healthy donors. Use of 60 Vbeta and 13 Jbeta primers characterized the PCR. Here immunoSEQ multiplex PCR was the method, and the copy in TCRdb shows in-frame clones only, minus some. Found here are over 80,000 clones; the top ten clones hold approximately 5.7%. Sequencing used PBMCs. The receptors stem from a girl aged 5-17 years in good health and CMV-seropositive.

The chain links TRBV11-2 to TRBJ2-5; 7 positions match TRBD2. The CDR3 loop spans 15 amino acids. The V gene's germline CDR1 is SGHAT and CDR2 FQNNGV. Losses at the gene ends were 5 bases for V and 5 bases for J; bases not matched to a gene: 11. In DNA form, the CDR3 reads TGTGCCAGCAGCGGACTTTCGCGGGGGACGGAGACCCAGTACTTC. This encodes CASSGLSRGTETQYF.

The genes are TRBV6-5 and TRBJ1-2, with D unresolved. The CDR3 extends over 13 amino acids. Per the germline V gene, CDR1 is MNHEY and CDR2 is SVGAGI. V lost 6 bases and J lost 4, with 12 bases in between. The CDR3 protein is CASRPTHSYGYTF. The CDR3 DNA is TGTGCCAGCAGACCGACTCACTCCTATGGCTACACCTTC.

The chain has TRBV14 and TRBJ1-5; D is possibly TRBD1 (6 bases). The CDR3 extends over 16 amino acids. Deletions cut 0 bases from V and 4 bases from J, with 13 bases between. Germline-derived CDR1 and CDR2 are SGHDN and FVKESK. CDR3 bases: TGTGCCAGCAGCCAAGAACCCGGGACAACTAATCAGCCCCAGCATTTT. It yields the protein CASSQEPGTTNQPQHF. Variable domain in full (rest from reference TRBV14 and TRBJ1-5): EAGVTQFPSHSVIEKGQTVTLRCDPISGHDNLYWYRRVMGKEIKFLLHFVKESKQDESGMPNNRFLAERTGGTYSTLKVQPAELEDSGVYFCASSQEPGTTNQPQHFGDGTRLSIL.

The J gene is TRBJ1-5, the V gene TRBV4-1; D is ambiguous. The germline V gene encodes CDR1 MGHRA and CDR2 YSYEKL. This CDR3 has 15 residues. V was shortened by 0 bases and J by 7 bases, with 13 bases between the two germline ends. The CDR3: CASSQDMATGQPQHF. CDR3 coding DNA: TGCGCCAGCAGCCAAGATATGGCCACGGGGCAGCCCCAGCATTTT.

V usage is TRBV12-5 and J usage is TRBJ1-1; D uncertain. This CDR3 has 12 amino acids. V was clipped by 6 bases and J by 3 bases, with 8 bases between them. The V gene's germline CDR1 is LGHNT and CDR2 FRNRAP. The CDR3, as DNA: TGTGCTAGTGGCCTAGCAGACACTGAAGCTTTCTTT. Translation: CASGLADTEAFF.

The CDR3 here is CASSQQGTGITGELFF. CDR3 DNA sequence: TGTGCCAGCTCCCAGCAAGGGACAGGAATCACCGGGGAGCTGTTTTTT. The chain joins TRBV18 to TRBJ2-2; 8 positions match TRBD1. V lost 6 bases and J lost 4; bases outside the gene matches: 10. This CDR3 region has 16 residues. From germline, CDR1 is KGHSH and CDR2 LQKENI.

The chain links TRBV27 to TRBJ2-1; D gene ambiguous. Trimming took off 4 bases at V and 0 bases at J, with 10 bases between the two ends. This CDR3 contains 15 residues. Germline CDR1 is MNHEY and CDR2 is SMNVEV (reference sequence). The CDR3 is CASSSFPLSYNEQFF. Written as DNA, the CDR3 is TGTGCCAGCAGTTCTTTTCCCCTCTCCTACAATGAGCAGTTCTTC.

The chain has TRBV19 and TRBJ1-5; no definite D call. The ends were cut back, 10 bases at V and 7 bases at J, with 11 bases in the middle. There are 11 residues in the CDR3. CDR1 and CDR2 from the germline V gene are LNHDA and SQIVND (reference sequence). The CDR3 DNA sequence: TGTGCCACCGGACTTCTACAGCCCCAGCATTTT. It encodes CATGLLQPQHF.

The chain recombines TRBV10-2 with TRBJ2-1; 12 nucleotides line up with TRBD1. This CDR3 is built from 14 residues. The ends lost 6 bases at V and 6 bases at J; junction bases unmatched: 3. Germline CDR1 is WSHSY and CDR2 is SAAADI. CDR3 coding DNA: TGCGCCAGCAGCGGGACAGGGGGCTTCAATGAGCAGTTCTTC. Protein sequence: CASSGTGGFNEQFF.

The chain links TRBV18 to TRBJ1-1, with D perhaps TRBD1 (5 bases). The CDR3 extends over 13 amino acids. V shed 3 bases and J shed 5 bases, with 10 bases lying between them. Germline V CDR1 and CDR2: KGHSH, LQKENI. DNA of the CDR3: TGTGCCAGCTCACCGCAGGGTAGTACTGAAGCTTTCTTT. Translated, it gives CASSPQGSTEAFF.

This chain links TRBV5-4 with TRBJ2-6; TRBD2 is a possible D gene (5 bases). V shed 4 bases and J shed 0 bases, with 11 bases lying between them. This CDR3 comprises 16 residues. The germline gives CDR1 SGHNT, CDR2 YYREEE (reference sequence). The CDR3 nucleotides are TGTGCCAGCAGCGGGGAGCGGAGCTCTGGGGCCAACGTCCTGACTTTC. Its translation: CASSGERSSGANVLTF.

This rearrangement joins TRBV5-1 to TRBJ1-2; maybe TRBD1 (5 bases). V dropped 0 bases and J dropped 6 bases, with 9 bases sitting between them. Germline V gene data show CDR1 as SGHRS and CDR2 as YFSETQ. CDR3 length equals 13 residues. The CDR3 is CASSLGGDHGYTF. CDR3 bases: TGCGCCAGCAGCTTGGGGGGGGATCATGGCTACACCTTC.

The gene calls are TRBV6-1 and TRBJ1-1; 12 nucleotides match TRBD1. The trim removed 7 bases at V and 3 bases at J, leaving 6 bases unmatched. The germline V gene has CDR1 MNHNS and CDR2 SASEGT. The CDR3 loop spans 15 amino acids. CDR3 amino acids: CASTPGQGADTEAFF. The CDR3 DNA reads as TGTGCCAGCACTCCGGGACAGGGGGCGGACACTGAAGCTTTCTTT.

This chain joins TRBV28 and TRBJ1-1; D is unresolved. The CDR3 is 13 residues long. CDR1 is MDHEN, CDR2 SYDVKM, per germline. V was cut by 2 bases and J by 4 bases, with 8 bases left in between. CDR3 loop: CASSLGGGTEAFF. The CDR3 bases are TGTGCCAGCAGTTTAGGTGGAGGCACTGAAGCTTTCTTT. The full variable domain, its missing parts supplied by reference TRBV28 and TRBJ1-1, is DVKVTQSSRYLVKRTGEKVFLECVQDMDHENMFWYRQDPGLGLRLIYFSYDVKMKEKGDIPEGYSVSREKKERFSLILESASTNQTSMYLCASSLGGGTEAFFGQGTRLTVV.

This chain uses TRBV2 with TRBJ2-7; TRBD2 matches at 13 bases. J lost 4 bases, V lost 7 bases, and 4 bases had no gene match. The V gene's germline CDR1 is SNHLY and CDR2 FYNNEI. This CDR3 contains 14 residues. CDR3 sequence: CASKRTSGGYEQYV. CDR3 sequence (DNA): TGTGCCAGCAAGAGGACTAGCGGGGGTTACGAGCAGTACGTC.

The chain is built from TRBV28 and TRBJ2-1; TRBD2 aligns across 8 bases. The CDR3 covers 14 residues. The ends lost 3 bases at V and 6 bases at J; junction bases unmatched: 4. The germline CDR1 and CDR2 sequences are MDHEN and SYDVKM. CDR3 loop: CASSLAGGLNEQFF. In nucleotides, the CDR3 is TGTGCCAGCAGTTTGGCGGGGGGCCTCAATGAGCAGTTCTTC.

This chain joins TRBV4-1 and TRBJ2-7, with 10 positions matching TRBD1. The CDR3 loop spans 15 amino acids. Germline V CDR1 and CDR2: MGHRA, YSYEKL. The junction had 4 bases not matched to a gene; V was cut back by 3 bases and J by 2 bases. CDR3 loop: CASSHPGQGTYEQYF. The DNA of the CDR3 is TGCGCCAGCAGCCACCCGGGACAGGGGACCTACGAGCAGTACTTC.

The J gene is TRBJ2-2, the V gene TRBV11-3; weak D call: TRBD2 (7 bases). The germline V and J ends were trimmed by 5 bases and 3 bases, with 19 bases remaining between them. There are 17 residues in the CDR3. Germline assignment: CDR1 SGHNT and CDR2 YENEEA. CDR3 DNA: TGTGCCAGCAGCCCCAGAGGGGGGGCGGAACACACCGGGGAGCTGTTTTTT. Its translation is CASSPRGGAEHTGELFF.

Here the CDR3 reads CASARTSGVWQYF. For the CDR3, the DNA is TGTGCCAGTGCCCGTACTAGCGGGGTTTGGCAGTACTTC. V and J are TRBV6-1 and TRBJ2-7; 10 bases are shared with TRBD2. CDR3 length: 13 amino acids. From germline, CDR1 is MNHNS and CDR2 SASEGT. V was clipped by 9 bases and J by 9 bases; unmatched bases: 11.